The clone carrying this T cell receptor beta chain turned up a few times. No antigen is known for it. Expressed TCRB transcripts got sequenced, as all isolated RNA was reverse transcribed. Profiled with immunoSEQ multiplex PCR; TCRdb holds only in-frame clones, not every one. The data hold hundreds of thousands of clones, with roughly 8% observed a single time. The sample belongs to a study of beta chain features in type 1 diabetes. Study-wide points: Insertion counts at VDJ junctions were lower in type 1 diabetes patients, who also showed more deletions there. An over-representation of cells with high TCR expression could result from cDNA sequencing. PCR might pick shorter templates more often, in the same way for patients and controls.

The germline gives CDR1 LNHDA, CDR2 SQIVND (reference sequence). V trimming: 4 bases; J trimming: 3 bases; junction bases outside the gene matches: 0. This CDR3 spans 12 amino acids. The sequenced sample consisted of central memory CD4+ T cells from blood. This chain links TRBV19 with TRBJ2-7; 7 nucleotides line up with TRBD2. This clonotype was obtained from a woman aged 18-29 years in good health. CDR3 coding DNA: TGTGCCAGTAGTAGCGGGAGCTACGAGCAGTACTTC. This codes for CASSSGSYEQYF.